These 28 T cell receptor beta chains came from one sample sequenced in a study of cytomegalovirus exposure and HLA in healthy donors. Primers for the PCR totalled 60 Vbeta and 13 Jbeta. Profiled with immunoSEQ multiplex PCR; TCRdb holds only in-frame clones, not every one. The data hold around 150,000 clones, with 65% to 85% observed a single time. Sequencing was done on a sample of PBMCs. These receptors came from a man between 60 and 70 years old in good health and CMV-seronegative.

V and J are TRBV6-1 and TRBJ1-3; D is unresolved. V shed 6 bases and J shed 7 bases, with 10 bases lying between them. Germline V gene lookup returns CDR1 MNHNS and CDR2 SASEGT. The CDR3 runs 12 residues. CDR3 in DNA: TGTGCCAGCAGAGCTAATAGTAACACCATATATTTT. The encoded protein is CASRANSNTIYF.

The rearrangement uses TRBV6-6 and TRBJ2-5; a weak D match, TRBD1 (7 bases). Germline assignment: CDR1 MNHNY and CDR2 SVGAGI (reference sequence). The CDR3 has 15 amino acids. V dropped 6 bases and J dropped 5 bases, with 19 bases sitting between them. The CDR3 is CASSPTDRAGETQYF. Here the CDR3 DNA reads TGTGCCAGCAGCCCAACAGACAGGGCGGGGGAGACCCAGTACTTC.

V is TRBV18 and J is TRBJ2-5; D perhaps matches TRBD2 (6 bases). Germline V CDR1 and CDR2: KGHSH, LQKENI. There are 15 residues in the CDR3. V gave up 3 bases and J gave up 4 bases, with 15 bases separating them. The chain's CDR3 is CASSPIREDGETQYF. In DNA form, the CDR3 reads TGTGCCAGCTCACCTATCAGGGAGGATGGAGAGACCCAGTACTTC.

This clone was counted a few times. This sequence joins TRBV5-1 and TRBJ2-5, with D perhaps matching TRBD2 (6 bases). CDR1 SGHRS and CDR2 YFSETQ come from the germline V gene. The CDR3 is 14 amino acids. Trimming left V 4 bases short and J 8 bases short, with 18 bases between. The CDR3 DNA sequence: TGCGCCAGCAGCCCGGGGGATGCGGGATTTACCCAGTACTTC. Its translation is CASSPGDAGFTQYF.

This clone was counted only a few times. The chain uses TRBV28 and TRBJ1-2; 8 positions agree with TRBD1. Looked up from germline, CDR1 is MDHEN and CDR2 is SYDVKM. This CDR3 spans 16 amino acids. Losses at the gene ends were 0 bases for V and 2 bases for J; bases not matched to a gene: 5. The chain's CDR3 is CASSLWLTGANYGYTF. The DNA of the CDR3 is TGTGCCAGCAGTTTATGGTTGACAGGGGCGAACTATGGCTACACCTTC.

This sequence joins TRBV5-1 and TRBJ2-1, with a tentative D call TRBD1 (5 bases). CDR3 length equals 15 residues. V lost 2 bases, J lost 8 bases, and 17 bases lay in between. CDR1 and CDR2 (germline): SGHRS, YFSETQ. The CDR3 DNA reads TGCGCCAGCAGCTTCCCCCCTGGCAGGGTCGATGAGCAGTTCTTC. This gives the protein CASSFPPGRVDEQFF.

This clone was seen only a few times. The DNA for the CDR3 is TGTGCCAGCAGTGATGGGGAGGTCACAGATACGCAGTATTTT. Its protein product is CASSDGEVTDTQYF. V gene TRBV6-1 combines with J gene TRBJ2-3; weak D call: TRBD2 (6 bases). CDR1 is MNHNS, CDR2 SASEGT, per germline. V lost 3 bases to trimming and J lost 2 bases, with 9 bases between them. The CDR3 runs 14 residues.

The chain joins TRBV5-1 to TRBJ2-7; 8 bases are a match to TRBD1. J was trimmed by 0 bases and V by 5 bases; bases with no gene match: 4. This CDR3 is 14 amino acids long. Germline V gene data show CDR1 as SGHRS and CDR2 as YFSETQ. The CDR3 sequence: CASSRTGYSYEQYF. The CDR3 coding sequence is TGCGCCAGCAGTCGGACAGGGTACTCCTACGAGCAGTACTTC.

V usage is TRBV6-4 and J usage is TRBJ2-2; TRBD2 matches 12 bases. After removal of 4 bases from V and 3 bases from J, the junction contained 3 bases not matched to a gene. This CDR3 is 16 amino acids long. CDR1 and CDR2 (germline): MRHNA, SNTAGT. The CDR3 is CASSGLAGAHTGELFF. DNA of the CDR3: TGTGCCAGCAGTGGACTAGCGGGGGCCCACACCGGGGAGCTGTTTTTT.

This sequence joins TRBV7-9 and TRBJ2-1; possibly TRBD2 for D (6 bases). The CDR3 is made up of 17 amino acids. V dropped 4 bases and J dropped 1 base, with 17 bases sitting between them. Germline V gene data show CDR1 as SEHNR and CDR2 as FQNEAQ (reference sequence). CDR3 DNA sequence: TGTGCCAGCAGCTCGCTGGGGACTCCTTATTCCTACAATGAGCAGTTCTTC. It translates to CASSSLGTPYSYNEQFF.

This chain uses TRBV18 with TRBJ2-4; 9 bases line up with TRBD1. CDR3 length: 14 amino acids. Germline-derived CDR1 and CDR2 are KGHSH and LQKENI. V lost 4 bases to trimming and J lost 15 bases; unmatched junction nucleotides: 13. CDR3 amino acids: CASSQGQGVPVWYF. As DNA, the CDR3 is TGTGCCAGCTCACAGGGACAGGGCGTTCCGGTTTGGTACTTC. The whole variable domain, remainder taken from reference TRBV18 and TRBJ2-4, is NAGVMQNPRHLVRRRGQEARLRCSPMKGHSHVYWYRQLPEEGLKFMVYLQKENIIDESGMPKERFSAEFPKEGPSILRIQQVVRGDSAAYFCASSQGQGVPVWYFGAGTRLSVL.

CDR3 bases: TGTGCCACCAGCAGAGATCGAGCCATTGGGGAGCTGTTTTTT. Translated, it gives CATSRDRAIGELFF. The chain has TRBV15 and TRBJ2-2; no reliable D call. Germline V gene sequence: CDR1 LNHNV, CDR2 YYDKDF (reference sequence). The CDR3 has 14 residues. V was pared by 0 bases and J by 8 bases, with 10 bases between.

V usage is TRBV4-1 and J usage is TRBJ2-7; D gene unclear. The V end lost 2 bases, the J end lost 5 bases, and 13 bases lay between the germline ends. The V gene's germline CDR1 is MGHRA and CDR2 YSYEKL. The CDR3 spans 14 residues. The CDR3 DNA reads TGCGCCAGCAGCCAAAAGCCAGGAAACAACGAGCAGTACTTC. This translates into CASSQKPGNNEQYF.

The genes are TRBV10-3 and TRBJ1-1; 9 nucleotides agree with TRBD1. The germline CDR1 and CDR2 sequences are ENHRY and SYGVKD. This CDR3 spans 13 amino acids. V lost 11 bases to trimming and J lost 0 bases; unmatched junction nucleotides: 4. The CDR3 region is CAVGTGMNTEAFF. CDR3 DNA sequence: TGTGCCGTAGGGACAGGGATGAACACTGAAGCTTTCTTT.

In DNA, the CDR3 is TGCGCCAGCAGCTTGGGGGGAGGACTCTCTGAAAAACTGTTTTTT. Amino acid sequence: CASSLGGGLSEKLFF. The chain combines TRBV5-1 with TRBJ1-4; unclear D gene. Germline CDR1 reads SGHRS; CDR2 reads YFSETQ. Trimming pared 0 bases from V and 7 bases from J, leaving 13 bases between. This CDR3 region has 15 residues.

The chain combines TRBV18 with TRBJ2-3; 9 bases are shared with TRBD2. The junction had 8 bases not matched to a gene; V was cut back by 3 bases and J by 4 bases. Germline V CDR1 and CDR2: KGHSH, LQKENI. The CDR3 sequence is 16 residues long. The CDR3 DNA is TGTGCCAGCTCACCGCTTGGGGTAGCGGGGGCAGATACGCAGTATTTT. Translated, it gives CASSPLGVAGADTQYF.

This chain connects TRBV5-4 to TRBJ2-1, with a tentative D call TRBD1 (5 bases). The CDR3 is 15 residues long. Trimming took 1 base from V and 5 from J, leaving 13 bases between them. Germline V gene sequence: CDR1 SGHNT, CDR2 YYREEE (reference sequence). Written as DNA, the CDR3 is TGTGCCAGCAGCTTGTCAGGGTTGGTGGACAATGAGCAGTTCTTC. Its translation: CASSLSGLVDNEQFF.

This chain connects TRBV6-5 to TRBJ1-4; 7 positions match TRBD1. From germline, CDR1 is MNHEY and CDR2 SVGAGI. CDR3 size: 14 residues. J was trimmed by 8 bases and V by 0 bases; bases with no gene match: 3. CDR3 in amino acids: CASSYSPGGEKLFF. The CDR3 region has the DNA TGTGCCAGCAGTTACTCGCCAGGGGGGGAAAAACTGTTTTTT.

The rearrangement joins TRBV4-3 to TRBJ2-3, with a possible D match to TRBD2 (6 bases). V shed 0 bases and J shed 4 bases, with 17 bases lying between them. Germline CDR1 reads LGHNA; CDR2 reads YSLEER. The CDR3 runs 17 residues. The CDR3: CASSQDWRAGRADTQYF. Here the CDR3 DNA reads TGCGCCAGCAGCCAAGATTGGAGGGCTGGAAGGGCAGATACGCAGTATTTT.

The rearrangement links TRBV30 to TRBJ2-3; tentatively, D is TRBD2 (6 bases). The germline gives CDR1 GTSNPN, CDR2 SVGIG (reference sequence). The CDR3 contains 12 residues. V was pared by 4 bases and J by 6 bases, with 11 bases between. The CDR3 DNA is TGTGCCTGGACGGGGAGCGGGGATACGCAGTATTTT. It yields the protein CAWTGSGDTQYF. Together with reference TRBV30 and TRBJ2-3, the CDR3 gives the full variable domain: SQTIHQWPATLVQPVGSPLSLECTVEGTSNPNLYWYRQAAGRGLQLLFYSVGIGQISSEVPQNLSASRPQDRQFILSSKKLLLSDSGFYLCAWTGSGDTQYFGPGTRLTVL.

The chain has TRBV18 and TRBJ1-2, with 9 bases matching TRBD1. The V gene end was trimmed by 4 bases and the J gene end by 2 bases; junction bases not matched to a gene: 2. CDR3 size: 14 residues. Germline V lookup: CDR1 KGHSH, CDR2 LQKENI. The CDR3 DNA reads TGTGCCAGCTCACTTGGGACAGGGAACTATGGCTACACCTTC. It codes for CASSLGTGNYGYTF.

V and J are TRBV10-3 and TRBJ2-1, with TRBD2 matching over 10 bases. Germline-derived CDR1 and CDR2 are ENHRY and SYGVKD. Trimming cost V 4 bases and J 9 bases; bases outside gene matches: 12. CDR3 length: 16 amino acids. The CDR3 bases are TGTGCCATCAGTGCGGGTGGCAGCGGGGGGGCCTCTGAGCAGTTCTTC. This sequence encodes CAISAGGSGGASEQFF.

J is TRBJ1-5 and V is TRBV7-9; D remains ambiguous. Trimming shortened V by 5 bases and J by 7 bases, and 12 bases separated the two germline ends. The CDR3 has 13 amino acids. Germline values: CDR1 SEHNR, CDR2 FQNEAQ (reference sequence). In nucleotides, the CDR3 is TGTGCCAGCAGCCAGACGGGTTACCAGCCCCAGCATTTT. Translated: CASSQTGYQPQHF.

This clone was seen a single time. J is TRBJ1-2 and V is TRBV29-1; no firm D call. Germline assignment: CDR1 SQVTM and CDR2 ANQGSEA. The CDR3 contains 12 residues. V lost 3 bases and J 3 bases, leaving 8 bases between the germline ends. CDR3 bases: TGCAGCGTTGAGCAGAACGACTATGGCTACACCTTC. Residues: CSVEQNDYGYTF.

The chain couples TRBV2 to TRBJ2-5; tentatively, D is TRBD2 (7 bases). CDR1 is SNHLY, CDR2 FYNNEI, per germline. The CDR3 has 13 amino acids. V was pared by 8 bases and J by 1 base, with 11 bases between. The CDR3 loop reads CASLAGAQETQYF. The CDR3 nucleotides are TGTGCCAGCTTGGCGGGGGCCCAAGAGACCCAGTACTTC.

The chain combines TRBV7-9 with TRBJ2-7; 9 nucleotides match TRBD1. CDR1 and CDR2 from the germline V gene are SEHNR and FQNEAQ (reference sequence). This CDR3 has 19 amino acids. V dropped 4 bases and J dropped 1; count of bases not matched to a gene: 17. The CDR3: CASSSIEAHRDRASYEQYF. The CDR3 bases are TGTGCCAGCAGCTCGATTGAGGCACACCGGGACAGGGCTTCCTACGAGCAGTACTTC.

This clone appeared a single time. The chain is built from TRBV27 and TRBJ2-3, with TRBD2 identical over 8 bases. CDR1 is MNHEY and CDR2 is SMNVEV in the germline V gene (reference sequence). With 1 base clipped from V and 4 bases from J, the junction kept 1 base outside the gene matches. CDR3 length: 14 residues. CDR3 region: CASSLWTSSDTQYF. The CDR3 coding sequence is TGTGCCAGCAGTTTATGGACTAGCTCAGATACGCAGTATTTT.

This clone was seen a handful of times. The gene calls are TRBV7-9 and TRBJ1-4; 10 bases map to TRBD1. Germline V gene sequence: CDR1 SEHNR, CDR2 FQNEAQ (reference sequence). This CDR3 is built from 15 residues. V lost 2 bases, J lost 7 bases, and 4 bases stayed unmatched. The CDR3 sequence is CASSLSTGGGEKLFF. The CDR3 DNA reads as TGTGCCAGCAGCTTATCGACAGGGGGCGGTGAAAAACTGTTTTTT.